This is a list of T cell receptor beta chains from one sample in a study of radiation and T cells in renal cell carcinoma. Sequencing used immunoSEQ multiplex PCR; TCRdb keeps in-frame clones, though not all of them. The repertoire includes 130,000 to 150,000 clones, approximately 90% of them detected once, and about 4% sits in the top ten. The sequencing used blood, collected from a patient whose treatment included radiotherapy and nephrectomy. The receptors shown here come from a woman aged 70-85 years with renal cell carcinoma. The CDR3 runs from the conserved cysteine through the conserved F or W. The order of the fields is J gene, clone size, D gene, V gene, CDR3 DNA, CDR3 protein. The D gene is left open where the match is weak. For some rows the clone size is stated as once, few or many, or as a class when expanded; others skip it.

>TRBJ2-1|once|TRBD2|TRBV6-5
TGTGCCAGCAGTTTCCTAGCGGGGGGCCGCTACAATGAGCAGTTCTTC
CASSFLAGGRYNEQFF
>TRBJ1-1|once|.|TRBV5-1
TGCGCCAGCAGCTTGGACACCTCGAACACTGAAGCTTTCTTT
CASSLDTSNTEAFF
>TRBJ1-6|.|TRBD1|TRBV27
TGTGCCAGCATGGGACAGGGGGTTTCACCCCTCCACTTT
CASMGQGVSPLHF
>TRBJ2-5|.|.|TRBV15
TGTGCCACCAGCAGAGCGGGACACGGGGGGCAAGAGACCCAGTACTTC
CATSRAGHGGQETQYF
>TRBJ2-5|.|.|TRBV2
TGTGCCAGCAGTGAACCCCGGGACACCGTGGGGGAGACCCAGTACTTC
CASSEPRDTVGETQYF
>TRBJ2-2|.|.|TRBV6-6
TGTGCCAGCAGCTACAAATTGGGGCAGACCGGGGAGCTGTTTTTT
CASSYKLGQTGELFF
>TRBJ1-6|.|.|TRBV27
TGTGCCAGCAGTTTGTACGGCAGGGCCGCCTATAATTCACCCCTCCACTTT
CASSLYGRAAYNSPLHF
>TRBJ1-3|.|.|TRBV2
TGTGCCAGCAGTGAAATTCCTGGAAACACCATATATTTT
CASSEIPGNTIYF
>TRBJ1-4|.|.|TRBV7-9
TGTGCCAGCAGTAAGACTACAAATGAAAAACTGTTTTTT
CASSKTTNEKLFF
>TRBJ2-3|.|TRBD1|TRBV27
TGTGCCAGCAGTCTTGAGGACAGGTACACAGATACGCAGTATTTT
CASSLEDRYTDTQYF
>TRBJ2-5|.|.|TRBV7-2
TGTGCCAGCAGCTTAAGTGGGAGTCAATCGGAGACCCAGTACTTC
CASSLSGSQSETQYF
>TRBJ2-5|.|TRBD1|TRBV19
TGTGCCAGTAGTATAGACGGGACAGGGAAGACCCAGTACTTC
CASSIDGTGKTQYF
>TRBJ1-5|once|.|TRBV28
TGTGCCAGCAGTCGCCCTGACTGGACGGGGAATCAGCCCCAGCATTTT
CASSRPDWTGNQPQHF
>TRBJ1-3|.|.|TRBV6-5
TGTGCCAGTTTGTACGGAAACACCATATATTTT
CASLYGNTIYF
>TRBJ1-4|.|TRBD1|TRBV30
TGTGCCTGGAGTAAGGACAGGGGGTTGGAAGGAAGTGAAAAACTGTTTTTT
CAWSKDRGLEGSEKLFF
>TRBJ2-7|.|.|TRBV9
TGTGCCAGCAGCGGGGATTACGAGCAGTACTTC
CASSGDYEQYF
>TRBJ1-2|.|TRBD1|TRBV5-6
TGTGCCAGCAGCTTGGGACAGGGGGCTCCGAACTATGGCTACACCTTC
CASSLGQGAPNYGYTF
>TRBJ1-5|.|.|TRBV5-1
TGCGCCAGCAGCTTGGGCCCGGATCAGCCCCAGCATTTT
CASSLGPDQPQHF
>TRBJ1-3|.|TRBD1|TRBV15
TGTGCCACCAGCAAGAACCTTCCTACAGGGGGCAATGGAAACACCATATATTTT
CATSKNLPTGGNGNTIYF
>TRBJ2-1|.|TRBD2|TRBV5-1
TGCGCCAGCAGCCTTAGGACTAGCGGGGGAAATGAGCAGTTCTTC
CASSLRTSGGNEQFF
>TRBJ2-2|.|.|TRBV14
TGTGCCAGCAGTCGTCTCGGGTCCGGGGACGGGGAGCTGTTTTTT
CASSRLGSGDGELFF
>TRBJ2-2|.|TRBD2|TRBV30
TGTGCCTGCCCCTCGGTTCGGGGGGGCCTAATCGGGGAGCTGTTTTTT
CACPSVRGGLIGELFF
>TRBJ2-3|.|.|TRBV9
TGTGCCAGCAGCGTCCTAGTGTCGAGCACAGATACGCAGTATTTT
CASSVLVSSTDTQYF
>TRBJ1-5|.|.|TRBV18
TGTGCCAGCTCACCAGAGACCGTAAATCAGCCCCAGCATTTT
CASSPETVNQPQHF
>TRBJ2-6|.|.|TRBV19
TGTGCCAGTAGTGTGGACTCTGGGGCCAACGTCCTGACTTTC
CASSVDSGANVLTF
>TRBJ1-4|.|.|TRBV5-1
TGCGCCAGCAGCTTGGGGCGAGGCAAGTTTGAAAAACTGTTTTTT
CASSLGRGKFEKLFF
>TRBJ1-5|.|.|TRBV19
TGTGCCAGCTCCGGGGGGCAGCCCCAGCATTTT
CASSGGQPQHF
>TRBJ2-6|.|.|TRBV5-1
TGCGCCAGCAGCTTGGGGGTATCTGGGGCCAACGTCCTGACTTTC
CASSLGVSGANVLTF
>TRBJ1-4|.|TRBD1|TRBV9
TGTGCCAGCAGCGCAAAGCGTACAGGGGGCTCAGGGGGAAAACTGTTTTTT
CASSAKRTGGSGGKLFF
>TRBJ1-4|.|.|TRBV30
TGTGCCTGGAGCGCCGACATCCCGGCACTGTTTTTT
CAWSADIPALFF
>TRBJ1-5|.|.|TRBV28
TGTGCCAGCAGTTTGTCGCAGGGCCATCAGCCCCAGCATTTT
CASSLSQGHQPQHF